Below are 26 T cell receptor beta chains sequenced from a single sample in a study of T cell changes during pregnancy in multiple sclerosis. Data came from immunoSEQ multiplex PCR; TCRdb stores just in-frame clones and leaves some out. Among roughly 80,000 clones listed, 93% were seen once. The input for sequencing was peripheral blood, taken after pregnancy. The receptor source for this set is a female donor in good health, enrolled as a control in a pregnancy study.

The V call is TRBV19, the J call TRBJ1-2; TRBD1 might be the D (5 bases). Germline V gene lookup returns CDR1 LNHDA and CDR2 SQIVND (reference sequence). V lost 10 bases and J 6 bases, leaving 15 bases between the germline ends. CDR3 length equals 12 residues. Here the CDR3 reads CATKWGVHGYTF. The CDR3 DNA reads TGTGCCACAAAGTGGGGGGTACATGGCTACACCTTC.

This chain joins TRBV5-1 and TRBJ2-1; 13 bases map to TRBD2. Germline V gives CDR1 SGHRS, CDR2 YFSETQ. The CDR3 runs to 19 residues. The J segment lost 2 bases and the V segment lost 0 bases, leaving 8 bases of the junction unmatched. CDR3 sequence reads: CASSLGGGLAGITYNEQFF. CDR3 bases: TGCGCCAGCAGCTTGGGGGGGGGACTAGCGGGGATAACCTACAATGAGCAGTTCTTC.

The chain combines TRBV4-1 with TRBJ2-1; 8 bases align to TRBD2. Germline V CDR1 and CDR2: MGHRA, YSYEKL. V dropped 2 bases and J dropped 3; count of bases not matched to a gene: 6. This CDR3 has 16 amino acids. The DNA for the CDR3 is TGCGCCAGCAGCCAACCCGGGACTAGACTCTACAATGAGCAGTTCTTC. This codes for CASSQPGTRLYNEQFF.

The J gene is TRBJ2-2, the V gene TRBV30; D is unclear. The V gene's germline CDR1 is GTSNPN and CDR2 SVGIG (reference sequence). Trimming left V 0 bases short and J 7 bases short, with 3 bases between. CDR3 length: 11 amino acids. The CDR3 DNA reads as TGTGCCTGGAGTGTCGGCGGGGAGCTGTTTTTT. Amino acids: CAWSVGGELFF.

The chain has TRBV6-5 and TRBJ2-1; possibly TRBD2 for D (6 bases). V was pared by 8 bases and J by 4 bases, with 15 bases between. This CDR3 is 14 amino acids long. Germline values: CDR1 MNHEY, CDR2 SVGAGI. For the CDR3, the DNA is TGTGCCAGCGCGCTAGCGCGGGCTTACAATGAGCAGTTCTTC. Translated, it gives CASALARAYNEQFF.

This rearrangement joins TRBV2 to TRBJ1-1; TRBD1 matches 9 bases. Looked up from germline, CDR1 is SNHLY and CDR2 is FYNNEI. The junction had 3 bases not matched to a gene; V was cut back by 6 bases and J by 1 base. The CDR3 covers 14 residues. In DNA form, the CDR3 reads TGTGCCAGCAGGTACAGGGGGCAGAACACTGAAGCTTTCTTT. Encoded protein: CASRYRGQNTEAFF.

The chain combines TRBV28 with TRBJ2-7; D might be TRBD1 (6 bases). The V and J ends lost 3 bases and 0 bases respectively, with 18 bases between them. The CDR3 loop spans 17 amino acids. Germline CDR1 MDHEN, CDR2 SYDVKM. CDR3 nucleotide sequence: TGTGCCAGCAGTTTTCCTGTTCAGGGGACCGTCTCCTACGAGCAGTACTTC. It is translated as CASSFPVQGTVSYEQYF.

CDR3 sequence reads: CASSLGGVVQEQFF. The CDR3 coding sequence is TGTGCCAGTAGCCTTGGTGGAGTAGTTCAGGAGCAGTTCTTC. The gene calls are TRBV19 and TRBJ2-1; no definite D call. Trimming removed 6 bases at V and 10 bases at J, with 19 bases between. Germline V gives CDR1 LNHDA, CDR2 SQIVND (reference sequence). The CDR3 consists of 14 residues.

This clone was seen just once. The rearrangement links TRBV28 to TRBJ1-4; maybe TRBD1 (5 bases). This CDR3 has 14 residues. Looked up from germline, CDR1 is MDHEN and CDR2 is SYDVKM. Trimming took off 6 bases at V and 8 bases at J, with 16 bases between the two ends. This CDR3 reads CASRRPGNFEKLFF. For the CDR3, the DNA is TGTGCCAGCAGGAGGCCAGGGAATTTCGAAAAACTGTTTTTT.

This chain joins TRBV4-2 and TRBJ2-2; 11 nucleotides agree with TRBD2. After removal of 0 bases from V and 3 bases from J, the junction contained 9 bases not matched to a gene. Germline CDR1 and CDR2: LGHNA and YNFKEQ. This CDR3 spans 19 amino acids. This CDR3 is CASSQELFSGGVDTGELFF. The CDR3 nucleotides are TGTGCCAGCAGCCAAGAATTGTTTAGCGGGGGGGTTGACACCGGGGAGCTGTTTTTT.

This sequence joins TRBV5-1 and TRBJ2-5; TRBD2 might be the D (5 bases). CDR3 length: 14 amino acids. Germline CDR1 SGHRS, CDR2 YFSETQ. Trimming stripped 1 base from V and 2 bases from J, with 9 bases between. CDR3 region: CASSLRRGQETQYF. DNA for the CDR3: TGCGCCAGCAGCTTGCGTCGGGGACAAGAGACCCAGTACTTC.

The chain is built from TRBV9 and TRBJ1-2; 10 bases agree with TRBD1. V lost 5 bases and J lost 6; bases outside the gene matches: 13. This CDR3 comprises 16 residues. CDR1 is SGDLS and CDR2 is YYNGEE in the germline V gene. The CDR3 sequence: CASSAQGQGLVDGYTF. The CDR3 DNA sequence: TGTGCCAGCAGTGCCCAGGGACAGGGGTTGGTGGATGGCTACACCTTC.

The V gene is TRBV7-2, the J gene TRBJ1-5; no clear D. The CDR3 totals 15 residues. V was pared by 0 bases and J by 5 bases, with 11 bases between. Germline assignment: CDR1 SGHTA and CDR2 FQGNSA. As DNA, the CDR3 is TGTGCCAGCAGCTTAGCGTTCAACTTAGATCAGCCCCAGCATTTT. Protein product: CASSLAFNLDQPQHF.

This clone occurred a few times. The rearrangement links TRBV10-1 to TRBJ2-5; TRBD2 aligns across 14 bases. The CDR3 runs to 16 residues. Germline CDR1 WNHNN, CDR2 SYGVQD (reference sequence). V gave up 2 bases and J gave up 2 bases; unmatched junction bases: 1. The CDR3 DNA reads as TGCGCCAGCAGTGAGGGGACTAGCGGGGGACAAGAGACCCAGTACTTC. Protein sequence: CASSEGTSGGQETQYF.

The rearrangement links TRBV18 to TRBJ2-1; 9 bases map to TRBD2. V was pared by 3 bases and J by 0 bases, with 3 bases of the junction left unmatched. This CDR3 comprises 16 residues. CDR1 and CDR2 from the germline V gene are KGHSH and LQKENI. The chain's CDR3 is CASSPPSGTSYNEQFF. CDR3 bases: TGTGCCAGCTCACCGCCTAGCGGGACCTCCTACAATGAGCAGTTCTTC.

The CDR3 region has the DNA TGTGCCAGCAGCTTCGGGACTACGTACGAGCAGTACTTC. Its protein is CASSFGTTYEQYF. The V call is TRBV7-2, the J call TRBJ2-7; 7 bases are a match to TRBD2. The germline V gene has CDR1 SGHTA and CDR2 FQGNSA. The CDR3 contains 13 residues. With 3 bases clipped from V and 4 bases from J, the junction kept 3 bases outside the gene matches.

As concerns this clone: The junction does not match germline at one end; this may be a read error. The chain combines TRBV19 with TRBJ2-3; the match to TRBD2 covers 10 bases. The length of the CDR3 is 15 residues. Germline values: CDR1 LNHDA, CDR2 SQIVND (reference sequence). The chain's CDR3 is CASSIAGGGTDTQYF. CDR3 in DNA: TGTGCCAGTAGCATAGCGGGAGGCGGCACAGATACGCAGTATTTT.

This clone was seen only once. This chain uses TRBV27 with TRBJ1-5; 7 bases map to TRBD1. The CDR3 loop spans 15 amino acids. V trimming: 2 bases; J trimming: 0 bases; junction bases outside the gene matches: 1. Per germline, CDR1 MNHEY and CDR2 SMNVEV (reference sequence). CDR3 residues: CASSLNRGSNQPQHF. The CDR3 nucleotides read TGTGCCAGCAGTTTAAACAGGGGTAGCAATCAGCCCCAGCATTTT.

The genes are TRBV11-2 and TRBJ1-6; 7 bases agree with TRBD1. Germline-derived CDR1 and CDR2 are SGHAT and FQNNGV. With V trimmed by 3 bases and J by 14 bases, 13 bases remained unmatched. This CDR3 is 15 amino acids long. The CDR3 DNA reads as TGTGCCAGCAGCTTGACCCGACAGGGTACAACCTCCCTCCACTTT. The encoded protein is CASSLTRQGTTSLHF.

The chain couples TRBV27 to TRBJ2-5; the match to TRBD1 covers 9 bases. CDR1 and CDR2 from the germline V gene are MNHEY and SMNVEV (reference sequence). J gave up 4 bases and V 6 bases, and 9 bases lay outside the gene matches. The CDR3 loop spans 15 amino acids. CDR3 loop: CASSRGQGRGETQYF. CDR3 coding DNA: TGTGCCAGCAGCCGGGGACAGGGTCGAGGAGAGACCCAGTACTTC.

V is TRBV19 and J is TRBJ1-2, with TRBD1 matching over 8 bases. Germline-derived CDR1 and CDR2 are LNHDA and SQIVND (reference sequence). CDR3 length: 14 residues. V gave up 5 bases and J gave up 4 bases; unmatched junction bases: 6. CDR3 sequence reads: CASSVGQGSYGYTF. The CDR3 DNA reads TGTGCCAGTAGTGTAGGACAGGGAAGCTATGGCTACACCTTC. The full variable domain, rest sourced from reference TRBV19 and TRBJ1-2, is DGGITQSPKYLFRKEGQNVTLSCEQNLNHDAMYWYRQDPGQGLRLIYYSQIVNDFQKGDIAEGYSVSREKKESFPLTVTSAQKNPTAFYLCASSVGQGSYGYTFGSGTRLTVV.

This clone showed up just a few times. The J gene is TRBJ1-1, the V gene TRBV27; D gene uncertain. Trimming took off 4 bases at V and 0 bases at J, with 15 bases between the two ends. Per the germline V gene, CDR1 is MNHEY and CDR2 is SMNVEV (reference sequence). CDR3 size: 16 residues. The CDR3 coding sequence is TGTGCCAGCAGTTCGGAATTACCGGGTTTGAACACTGAAGCTTTCTTT. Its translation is CASSSELPGLNTEAFF.

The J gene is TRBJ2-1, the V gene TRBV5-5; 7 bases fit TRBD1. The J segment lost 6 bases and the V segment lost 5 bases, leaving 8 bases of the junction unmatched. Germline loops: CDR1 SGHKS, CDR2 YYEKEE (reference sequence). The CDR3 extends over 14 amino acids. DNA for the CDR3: TGTGCCAGCAGAAACCGGGACAGCAGCAATGAGCAGTTCTTC. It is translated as CASRNRDSSNEQFF.

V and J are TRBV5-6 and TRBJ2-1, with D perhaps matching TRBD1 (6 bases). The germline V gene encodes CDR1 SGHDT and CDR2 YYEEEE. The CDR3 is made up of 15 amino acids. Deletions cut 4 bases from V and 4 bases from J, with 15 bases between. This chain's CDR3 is CASSLGRGGYNEQFF. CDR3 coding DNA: TGTGCCAGCAGCCTAGGGCGAGGGGGATACAATGAGCAGTTCTTC.

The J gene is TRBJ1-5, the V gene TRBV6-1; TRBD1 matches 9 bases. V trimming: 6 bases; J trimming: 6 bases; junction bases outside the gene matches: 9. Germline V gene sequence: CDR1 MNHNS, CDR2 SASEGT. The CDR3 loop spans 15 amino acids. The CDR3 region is CASRARQGEFQPQHF. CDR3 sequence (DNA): TGTGCCAGCAGGGCCAGACAGGGGGAGTTTCAGCCCCAGCATTTT.

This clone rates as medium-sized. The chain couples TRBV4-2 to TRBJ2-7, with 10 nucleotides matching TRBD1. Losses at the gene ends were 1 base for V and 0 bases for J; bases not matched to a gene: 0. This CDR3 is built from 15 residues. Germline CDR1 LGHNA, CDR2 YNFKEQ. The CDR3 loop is CASSQGTGGSYEQYF. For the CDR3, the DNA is TGTGCCAGCAGCCAAGGGACAGGGGGCTCCTACGAGCAGTACTTC.